This is a list of T cell receptor beta chains from one sample in a study of T cell repertoires in ileal Crohn's disease. Method: immunoSEQ multiplex PCR; TCRdb's copy keeps in-frame clones and lacks some. Of 7,000 to 8,500 clones listed, 65% to 90% were seen once; the top ten hold 7% to 9%. The sequenced material came from ileal tissue. The receptors here all came from an adult with Crohn's disease. Each CDR3 is given with its conserved first and last residue. Each record gives: V gene, J gene, clone size, D gene, CDR3 protein, CDR3 DNA. A D gene is named only where the DNA matches it firmly. For some rows the clone size is stated as once, few or many, or as a class when expanded; others skip it.

>TRBV5-5|TRBJ2-7|NA|TRBD2
CASSLAGRGTLYEQYF
TGTGCCAGCAGCTTGGCGGGGCGGGGGACCCTCTACGAGCAGTACTTC
>TRBV6-4|TRBJ2-3|few|NA
CASSDSGGSGSDTQYF
TGTGCCAGCAGTGACTCAGGGGGCAGCGGGAGCGATACGCAGTATTTT
>TRBV5-5|TRBJ1-1|NA|NA
CASSLVMNTEAFF
TGTGCCAGCAGCTTGGTCATGAACACTGAAGCTTTCTTT
>TRBV7-9|TRBJ1-5|once|NA
CASGEDQPQHF
TGTGCCAGCGGGGAGGATCAGCCCCAGCATTTT
>TRBV10-3|TRBJ2-1|large|TRBD2
CAISGWLAAFFNEQFF
TGTGCCATCAGTGGATGGCTAGCGGCGTTTTTCAATGAGCAGTTCTTC
>TRBV7-2|TRBJ2-7|NA|NA
CASSLGPRDEQYF
TGTGCCAGCAGCTTAGGCCCCAGGGACGAGCAGTACTTC
>TRBV19|TRBJ2-5|NA|TRBD2
CASSWEGAGGLETQYF
TGTGCCAGTAGTTGGGAAGGAGCGGGAGGTCTGGAGACCCAGTACTTC
>TRBV5-1|TRBJ1-2|once|NA
CASSLKGDGYTF
TGCGCCAGCAGCTTGAAGGGGGATGGCTACACCTTC
>TRBV7-8|TRBJ2-7|NA|TRBD2
CASSLNRLAGGVYEQYF
TGTGCCAGCAGCTTGAATAGACTAGCGGGAGGGGTTTACGAGCAGTACTTC
>TRBV7-9|TRBJ2-1|once|TRBD1
CASSPLRQGGYNEQFF
TGTGCCAGCAGCCCCTTGAGACAGGGGGGTTACAATGAGCAGTTCTTC
>TRBV6-5|TRBJ2-1|NA|TRBD2
CASSYGIAGENEQFF
TGTGCCAGCAGTTACGGGATAGCGGGAGAGAATGAGCAGTTCTTC
>TRBV28|TRBJ1-1|NA|NA
CASSPPGQRGDTEAFF
TGTGCCAGCAGTCCACCCGGACAGCGAGGGGACACTGAAGCTTTCTTT
>TRBV27|TRBJ1-5|NA|NA
CASSLGGRRGNQPQHF
TGTGCCAGCAGTTTAGGAGGCCGTCGGGGCAATCAGCCCCAGCATTTT
>TRBV2|TRBJ1-5|few|NA
CASSATDRRQPQHF
TGTGCCAGCAGTGCGACTGATCGACGACAGCCCCAGCATTTT
>TRBV7-7|TRBJ1-4|NA|TRBD1
CASSPTGLSEKLFF
TGTGCTAGCAGCCCGACAGGGCTCAGTGAAAAACTGTTTTTT
>TRBV27|TRBJ2-2|NA|NA
CASSLGGYTGELFF
TGTGCCAGCAGTTTAGGAGGTTACACCGGGGAGCTGTTTTTT
>TRBV5-1|TRBJ1-1|NA|TRBD1
CASSSQGARGTEAFF
TGCGCCAGCAGCTCGCAGGGGGCGCGGGGCACTGAAGCTTTCTTT
>TRBV21-1|TRBJ2-3|few|NA
CASITGKDTQYF
TGTGCCAGCATTACAGGGAAAGATACGCAGTATTTT
>TRBV18|TRBJ2-5|few|TRBD1
CASSPGTEETQYF
TGTGCCAGCTCACCCGGGACAGAAGAGACCCAGTACTTC
>TRBV19|TRBJ2-3|few|TRBD2
CASNSGRGDTQYF
TGTGCCAGTAATAGCGGGAGGGGAGATACGCAGTATTTT
>TRBV5-4|TRBJ1-4|NA|TRBD1
CASSLDRGGEKLFF
TGTGCCAGCAGCCTGGACAGGGGAGGTGAAAAACTGTTTTTT
>TRBV7-2|TRBJ2-7|NA|TRBD2
CASSTRTSASYEQYF
TGTGCCAGCAGCACGCGGACTAGCGCCTCCTACGAGCAGTACTTC
>TRBV5-4|TRBJ2-3|NA|TRBD2
CASSLPLSGSRNTQYF
TGTGCCAGCAGCTTACCCCTTAGCGGGAGCCGGAATACGCAGTATTTT
>TRBV5-1|TRBJ1-6|once|NA
CASSLDGSAGSPLHF
TGCGCCAGCAGCTTGGACGGGTCGGCTGGTTCACCCCTCCACTTT
>TRBV19|TRBJ1-5|NA|TRBD1
CASSIGQGITPQHF
TGTGCCAGTAGTATAGGACAGGGGATCACGCCCCAGCATTTT
>TRBV10-1|TRBJ1-1|NA|NA
CASREGGLHTEAFF
TGCGCCAGCAGGGAAGGAGGCTTGCACACTGAAGCTTTCTTT
>TRBV6-6|TRBJ2-7|once|NA
CGRRGRYEQYF
TGCGGAAGGCGGGGGCGATACGAGCAGTACTTC